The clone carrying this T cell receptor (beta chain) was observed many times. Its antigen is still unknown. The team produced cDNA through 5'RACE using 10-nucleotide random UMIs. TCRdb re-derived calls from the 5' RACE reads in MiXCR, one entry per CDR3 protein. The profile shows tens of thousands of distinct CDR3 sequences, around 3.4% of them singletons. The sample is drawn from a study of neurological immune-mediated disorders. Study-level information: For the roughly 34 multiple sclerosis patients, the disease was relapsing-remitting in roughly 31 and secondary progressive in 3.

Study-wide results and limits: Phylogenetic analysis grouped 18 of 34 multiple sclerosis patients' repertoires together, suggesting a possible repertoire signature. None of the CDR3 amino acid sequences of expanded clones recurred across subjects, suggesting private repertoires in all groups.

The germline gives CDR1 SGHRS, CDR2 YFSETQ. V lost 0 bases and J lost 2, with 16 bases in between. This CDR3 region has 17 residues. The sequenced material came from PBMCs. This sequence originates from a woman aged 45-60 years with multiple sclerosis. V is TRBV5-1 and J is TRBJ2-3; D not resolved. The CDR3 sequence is CASSLDWTDTSTDTQYF. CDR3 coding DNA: TGCGCCAGCAGCTTGGATTGGACGGATACCTCCACAGATACGCAGTATTTT.